This TCR beta chain was sequenced for a study of T cell responses to AZD1222 COVID-19 vaccine. The CDR3 spans 11 residues. Germline V gene data show CDR1 as MNHEY and CDR2 as SVGAGI. Trimming took off 5 bases at V and 6 bases at J, with 7 bases between the two ends. Data came from immunoSEQ multiplex PCR; TCRdb stores just in-frame clones and leaves some out. The profile covers some 150,000 clones, with around 90% appearing a single time and around 3.6% taken by the ten largest. The material was peripheral blood, obtained on day 0 of AZD1222 vaccination. This TCR was recovered from an adult in good health. The chain employs TRBV6-5 and TRBJ1-1; D remains ambiguous. The DNA for the CDR3 is TGTGCCAGCAGTCCCCGCCCTGAAGCTTTCTTT. Residues: CASSPRPEAFF.